The 32 T cell receptor beta chains below were found in one sample sequenced in a study of T cells in Graves' hyperthyroidism and ophthalmopathy. Regions amplified from RNA transcripts were the TCR beta CDR3 regions. A first-round RT-PCR of the TCR CDR3 used the HTBI primer set. TCRdb reanalysed the multiplex PCR reads using MiXCR and keeps one entry per CDR3 protein. This repertoire shows about 52,000 distinct CDR3 sequences, around half found once; its top ten account for 8% to 10%. The sequencing sample was made of blood. The receptors come from a woman aged 50 to 60 with Graves' ophthalmopathy.

The chain uses TRBV7-8 and TRBJ2-7; D ambiguous. Germline values: CDR1 SGHVS, CDR2 FQNEAQ. This CDR3 has 11 residues. Trimming left V 4 bases short and J 5 bases short, with 6 bases between. CDR3 amino acids: CASSSLHEQYF. For the CDR3, the DNA is TGTGCCAGCAGCTCGCTCCACGAGCAGTACTTC.

In regard to this clonotype: A read error may produce the germline difference seen at one junction end. The rearrangement links TRBV2 to TRBJ2-7, with 9 bases that match TRBD2. The CDR3 is 13 amino acids. From germline, CDR1 is SNHLY and CDR2 FYNNEI. CDR3 sequence (DNA): TGTGCTAGCAGGGGACTAGCAGGGGAAGGGCGGTACTTC. It is translated as CASRGLAGEGRYF.

This clonotype was seen many times. The rearrangement links TRBV19 to TRBJ2-1, with a weak D call TRBD2 (6 bases). This CDR3 comprises 12 residues. V was clipped by 4 bases and J by 6 bases, with 7 bases between them. The germline V gene encodes CDR1 LNHDA and CDR2 SQIVND (reference sequence). CDR3: CASSTSVNEQFF. CDR3 coding DNA: TGTGCCAGTAGTACTAGCGTCAATGAGCAGTTCTTC.

Concerning this clonotype itself: This may be a read error, as it is one base from a much larger clone. The chain has TRBV4-2 and TRBJ2-7, with TRBD2 identical over 10 bases. The CDR3 consists of 16 residues. Unmatched junction bases numbered 6, after V lost 1 base and J lost 3 bases. CDR1 LGHNA and CDR2 YNFKEQ come from the germline V gene. The DNA of the CDR3 is TGTGCCAGCAGCCAAGGGAGCGGGGGGGCCGACTACGAGCAGTACTTC. Translation gives CASSQGSGGADYEQYF.

The chain recombines TRBV5-1 with TRBJ2-7; 8 bases agree with TRBD1. V shed 3 bases and J 1 base; nucleotides not matched to a gene: 6. Germline values: CDR1 SGHRS, CDR2 YFSETQ. The CDR3 sequence is 15 residues long. The CDR3 sequence: CASSSGQGTSYEQYF. CDR3 bases: TGCGCCAGCAGCTCCGGACAGGGAACGTCCTACGAGCAGTACTTC.

This clonotype was observed once. Here the CDR3 reads CARTWKRNEQYF. CDR3 DNA sequence: TGTGCCAGGACCTGGAAACGAAACGAGCAGTACTTC. The chain combines TRBV25-1 with TRBJ2-7, with D unclear. V lost 9 bases and J lost 5, with 14 bases in between. This CDR3 is 12 amino acids long. Per germline, CDR1 MGHDK and CDR2 SYGVNS.

This rearrangement joins TRBV4-1 to TRBJ1-4; D gene unclear. The CDR3 has 17 residues. The germline gives CDR1 MGHRA, CDR2 YSYEKL. The germline V and J ends were trimmed by 0 bases and 2 bases, with 13 bases remaining between them. The CDR3 reads CASSQDWRAGTNEKLFF. The CDR3 coding sequence is TGCGCCAGCAGCCAAGATTGGAGGGCGGGCACTAATGAAAAACTGTTTTTT.

This clonotype appeared once. The CDR3 sequence is CSVERTGSDEKLFF. DNA for the CDR3: TGCAGCGTTGAAAGGACAGGATCCGATGAAAAACTGTTTTTT. This chain uses TRBV29-1 with TRBJ1-4; 7 bases are shared with TRBD1. The CDR3 loop spans 14 amino acids. Per germline, CDR1 SQVTM and CDR2 ANQGSEA. V dropped 2 bases and J dropped 6; count of bases not matched to a gene: 6. Full variable domain (rest looked up from reference TRBV29-1 and TRBJ1-4): SAVISQKPSRDICQRGTSLTIQCQVDSQVTMMFWYRQQPGQSLTLIATANQGSEATYESGFVIDKFPISRPNLTFSTLTVSNMSPEDSSIYLCSVERTGSDEKLFFGSGTQLSVL.

This chain joins TRBV7-8 and TRBJ2-7; 9 positions match TRBD1. The CDR3 loop spans 17 amino acids. The germline CDR1 and CDR2 sequences are SGHVS and FQNEAQ. With V trimmed by 0 bases and J by 3 bases, 9 bases remained unmatched. The CDR3: CASSLAGTGSSLYEQYF. The CDR3 nucleotides are TGTGCCAGCAGCTTAGCCGGGACAGGGAGCAGCCTCTACGAGCAGTACTTC.

This clonotype occurred once. The chain links TRBV5-1 to TRBJ2-7; tentative D call: TRBD2 (7 bases). Germline values: CDR1 SGHRS, CDR2 YFSETQ. The CDR3 extends over 15 amino acids. V was shortened by 2 bases and J by 2 bases, with 14 bases between the two germline ends. CDR3 protein: CASSLGGGGAYEQYF. CDR3 DNA sequence: TGCGCCAGCAGCTTAGGGGGGGGGGGGGCCTACGAGCAGTACTTC.

The genes are TRBV6-5 and TRBJ1-2; TRBD1 matches at 10 bases. V was pared by 5 bases and J by 8 bases, with 8 bases of the junction left unmatched. The CDR3 length is 14 residues. Germline CDR1 MNHEY, CDR2 SVGAGI. CDR3 amino acids: CASSPTGTGVGYTF. For the CDR3, the DNA is TGTGCCAGCAGTCCTACCGGGACAGGGGTCGGCTACACCTTC.

This chain uses TRBV10-3 with TRBJ1-4; D remains ambiguous. V lost 5 bases and J lost 6, with 19 bases in between. The CDR3 runs 16 residues. From germline, CDR1 is ENHRY and CDR2 SYGVKD. CDR3 DNA sequence: TGTGCCATCAGTCATCTGACCCGAGGGTTAGATGAAAAACTGTTTTTT. Translating it yields CAISHLTRGLDEKLFF.

This clonotype was observed a single time. The CDR3 does not end in the conserved phenylalanine or tryptophan, so this is likely a read error. The gene calls are TRBV7-7 and TRBJ2-3, with a possible D match to TRBD2 (6 bases). Germline CDR1 SSHAT, CDR2 FNYEAQ (reference sequence). This CDR3 contains 15 residues. The CDR3 reads CASSPGRGSTDTQYS. The CDR3 bases are TGCGCCAGCAGCCCCGGGCGGGGCTCCACAGATACGCAGTATTCT.

Regarding this clonotype: Germline and junction disagree at one end, which may indicate a read error. The chain employs TRBV11-2 and TRBJ2-1; 9 positions match TRBD2. Germline V CDR1 and CDR2: SGHAT, FQNNGV. This CDR3 comprises 13 residues. The CDR3 DNA is TGTGCCAGCGGGCGGGGGGGGGGGAATGATCAGTTCTTC. Translating gives CASGRGGGNDQFF.

This clonotype was counted at least ten times. V gene TRBV6-1 combines with J gene TRBJ2-2; 9 bases line up with TRBD2. The CDR3 is 16 amino acids. With 6 bases clipped from V and 1 base from J, the junction kept 6 bases outside the gene matches. The germline CDR1 and CDR2 sequences are MNHNS and SASEGT. As DNA, the CDR3 is TGTGCCAGCAGCAGACTAGCGGCACAGAACACCGGGGAGCTGTTTTTT. This encodes CASSRLAAQNTGELFF.

This clonotype was recorded a few times. The chain recombines TRBV27 with TRBJ1-4, with 9 bases lining up with TRBD1. The CDR3 covers 14 residues. V lost 6 bases, J lost 7 bases, and 6 bases stayed unmatched. CDR1 and CDR2 (germline): MNHEY, SMNVEV (reference sequence). For the CDR3, the DNA is TGTGCCAGCAGAGTGGGGACAGGGAGTGAAAAACTGTTTTTT. Protein sequence: CASRVGTGSEKLFF.

As concerns this clonotype: The CDR3 does not close with the conserved phenylalanine or tryptophan, likely indicating a read error. The CDR3 spells CASSFPRSSAGGDEQYC. In nucleotides, the CDR3 is TGTGCCAGCAGTTTCCCCCGTAGTTCAGCGGGGGGGGATGAGCAGTACTGC. The chain uses TRBV28 and TRBJ2-7; 10 bases line up with TRBD2. The CDR3 runs to 17 residues. Germline lookup yields CDR1 MDHEN and CDR2 SYDVKM. Trimming removed 3 bases from V and 7 bases from J; junction bases left unmatched: 15.

Ten or more counts support this clonotype. The V call is TRBV19, the J call TRBJ2-5, with 9 bases identical to TRBD1. The CDR3 is 16 amino acids. Per germline, CDR1 LNHDA and CDR2 SQIVND (reference sequence). The junction had 7 bases not matched to a gene; V was cut back by 5 bases and J by 0 bases. The CDR3 reads CASSALQGADQETQYF. For the CDR3, the DNA is TGTGCCAGTAGTGCCTTACAGGGGGCTGACCAAGAGACCCAGTACTTC.

This clonotype was picked up many times. The CDR3 bases are TGTGCCAGTACCTCCCCCGGGCGAACCAAAAACATTCAGTACTTC. This sequence encodes CASTSPGRTKNIQYF. This chain links TRBV19 with TRBJ2-4; no clear D gene. This CDR3 spans 15 amino acids. The germline V gene has CDR1 LNHDA and CDR2 SQIVND (reference sequence). The germline V and J ends were trimmed by 7 bases and 2 bases, with 15 bases remaining between them.

This sequence joins TRBV20-1 and TRBJ2-7, with D perhaps matching TRBD2 (6 bases). Germline loops: CDR1 DFQATT, CDR2 SNEGSKA (reference sequence). This CDR3 is 14 amino acids long. V lost 1 base and J lost 4, with 14 bases in between. The CDR3 loop reads CSARGGVGGYEQYF. CDR3 nucleotides: TGCAGTGCTAGAGGCGGGGTAGGAGGATACGAGCAGTACTTC.

In its sample, this clonotype was seen many times. The chain links TRBV5-1 to TRBJ2-2; no firm D call. Germline-derived CDR1 and CDR2 are SGHRS and YFSETQ. The V end was cut by 1 base, the J end by 0 bases, with 7 bases between. The CDR3 has 15 amino acids. This CDR3 is CASSLMSSNTGELFF. The CDR3 DNA sequence: TGCGCCAGCAGCTTGATGTCTTCGAACACCGGGGAGCTGTTTTTT.

This clonotype showed up many times. This sequence joins TRBV9 and TRBJ2-1; TRBD2 is a possible D gene (6 bases). The CDR3 is made up of 14 amino acids. CDR1 and CDR2 (germline): SGDLS, YYNGEE. V lost 4 bases to trimming and J lost 5 bases, with 13 bases between them. The CDR3: CASSFRRGDNEQFF. The CDR3, as DNA: TGTGCCAGCAGCTTCCGGCGGGGTGACAATGAGCAGTTCTTC. The full variable domain, rest sourced from reference TRBV9 and TRBJ2-1, is DSGVTQTPKHLITATGQRVTLRCSPRSGDLSVYWYQQSLDQGLQFLIQYYNGEERAKGNILERFSAQQFPDLHSELNLSSLELGDSALYFCASSFRRGDNEQFFGPGTRLTVL.

The rearrangement joins TRBV20-1 to TRBJ2-7, with 8 bases aligning to TRBD1. Germline trimming cut 4 bases from V and 0 bases from J; bases unmatched to any gene: 2. CDR3 length equals 13 residues. Germline CDR1 and CDR2: DFQATT and SNEGSKA (reference sequence). CDR3 DNA sequence: TGCAGTGCTAACGACAGGGGCTCCTACGAGCAGTACTTC. Its translation is CSANDRGSYEQYF.

The genes are TRBV28 and TRBJ1-1, with 12 nucleotides matching TRBD1. J lost 3 bases, V lost 8 bases, and 7 bases had no gene match. This CDR3 comprises 15 residues. Germline assignment: CDR1 MDHEN and CDR2 SYDVKM. The CDR3: CASYRDRGLDTEAFF. The CDR3 DNA sequence: TGTGCCAGCTACCGGGACAGGGGGCTTGACACTGAAGCTTTCTTT.

This clonotype was recorded many times. The chain has TRBV11-2 and TRBJ2-4; 7 nucleotides match TRBD1. J was trimmed by 4 bases and V by 2 bases; bases with no gene match: 2. Germline V gene sequence: CDR1 SGHAT, CDR2 FQNNGV. CDR3 length: 14 residues. The CDR3 DNA reads TGTGCCAGCAGCTTATACAGGGGAAAAAACATTCAGTACTTC. Encoded protein: CASSLYRGKNIQYF.

Worth noting for this clonotype: One base away lies a much larger clone, so this may be a sequencing read error. This rearrangement joins TRBV4-3 to TRBJ2-1; the D is unclear. There are 15 residues in the CDR3. With 0 bases removed from V and 3 bases from J, the gap between germline ends came to 9 bases. Germline CDR1 reads LGHNA; CDR2 reads YSLEER. CDR3 coding DNA: TGCGCCAGCAGCCAAGATGTTAGCTTCTACAATGAGCAGTTCTTC. It translates to CASSQDVSFYNEQFF.

Details on this clonotype: A much bigger clone sits one base away, suggesting this may be a read error. Here the CDR3 DNA reads TGTGCCAGCACCACGGGGGCCGAAAGACTGTTTTTT. Translated, it gives CASTTGAERLFF. V is TRBV6-5 and J is TRBJ1-4; TRBD1 is a possible D gene (6 bases). Germline V lookup: CDR1 MNHEY, CDR2 SVGAGI. This CDR3 region has 12 residues.

This chain connects TRBV7-2 to TRBJ2-5, with TRBD1 matching over 7 bases. Germline assignment: CDR1 SGHTA and CDR2 FQGNSA. The CDR3 has 15 residues. Losses at the gene ends were 5 bases for V and 3 bases for J; bases not matched to a gene: 9. The CDR3 sequence: CASSQAPGTEETQYF. CDR3 bases: TGTGCCAGCAGCCAAGCCCCCGGGACAGAAGAGACCCAGTACTTC.

The rearrangement uses TRBV7-8 and TRBJ2-3, with TRBD1 matching over 8 bases. CDR3 size: 14 residues. Trimming cost V 4 bases and J 4 bases; bases outside gene matches: 4. Germline CDR1 is SGHVS and CDR2 is FQNEAQ. The CDR3 coding sequence is TGTGCCAGCAGCTCCAGGGGGCGTGCAGATACGCAGTATTTT. This sequence encodes CASSSRGRADTQYF.

V gene TRBV24-1 combines with J gene TRBJ2-1; D is uncertain. The CDR3 length is 17 residues. CDR1 KGHDR and CDR2 SFDVKD come from the germline V gene. V gave up 3 bases and J gave up 9 bases, with 23 bases separating them. The CDR3 region is CATSDPSRWGLGSEQFF. The DNA of the CDR3 is TGTGCCACCAGTGATCCGTCCAGGTGGGGTTTGGGCAGTGAGCAGTTCTTC.

The CDR3 region has the DNA TGTGCCAGCAGCTTCGGAGCGGGAGATAGCACAGATACGCAGTATTTT. It encodes CASSFGAGDSTDTQYF. The V gene is TRBV7-8, the J gene TRBJ2-3, with 8 positions matching TRBD2. V lost 3 bases, J lost 0 bases, and 5 bases stayed unmatched. This CDR3 is 16 amino acids long. Germline lookup yields CDR1 SGHVS and CDR2 FQNEAQ.

On this clonotype itself: At one boundary the junction diverges from the germline segment, which might be a read error. V and J are TRBV7-2 and TRBJ1-2; 8 positions agree with TRBD1. This CDR3 is built from 15 residues. Germline V CDR1 and CDR2: SGHTA, FQGNSA. The CDR3 loop reads CASSSDRAANNGYTF. Written as DNA, the CDR3 is TGTGCGAGCAGCTCGGACAGGGCGGCTAACAATGGCTACACCTTC.